The 3 T cell receptor beta chains below all came from one sample that was sequenced in a study of cytomegalovirus exposure and HLA in healthy donors. A multiplex PCR was run with 60 Vbeta primers and 13 Jbeta primers. Method: immunoSEQ multiplex PCR; TCRdb's copy keeps in-frame clones and lacks some. Of about 120,000 clones in the sample, 60% to 85% are singletons; the top ten hold less than 3.5%. The source material was PBMCs. Receptors originate from a woman in her thirties or forties in good health and CMV-seropositive.

Written as DNA, the CDR3 is TGTGCCAGCAGTAACCAGGGGAACAATGAGCAGTTCTTC. Its translation is CASSNQGNNEQFF. This chain uses TRBV6-1 with TRBJ2-1; maybe TRBD1 (6 bases). Germline V gene data show CDR1 as MNHNS and CDR2 as SASEGT. V was pared by 5 bases and J by 5 bases, with 10 bases between. CDR3 length equals 13 residues.

The V gene is TRBV30, the J gene TRBJ2-7; possible D gene TRBD1, 6 bases. From germline, CDR1 is GTSNPN and CDR2 SVGIG (reference sequence). The V and J ends lost 0 bases and 9 bases respectively, with 9 bases between them. This CDR3 comprises 11 residues. The CDR3 loop is CAWSVGARQYF. In DNA form, the CDR3 reads TGTGCCTGGAGTGTGGGGGCCCGGCAGTACTTC.

The chain employs TRBV10-2 and TRBJ2-3; 10 bases align to TRBD1. Germline V gene lookup returns CDR1 WSHSY and CDR2 SAAADI. Trimming cost V 8 bases and J 8 bases; bases outside gene matches: 7. The CDR3 length is 13 residues. The DNA for the CDR3 is TGCGCCAGCCGGGGGACAGGGGAGTCTACGCAGTATTTT. It specifies CASRGTGESTQYF.